These 32 T cell receptor beta chains share one sample of origin, sequenced in a study of CD8+ T cells in alopecia areata (dated by TCRdb to 2017 to 2018). The library was obtained by the immunoSEQ multiplex PCR assay. RNA was extracted from all samples and reverse transcribed into cDNA, which served as template for TCR sequencing. TCRdb provides this immuneACCESS table in a form limited to in-frame rearrangements. Some clones are lacking; in checked studies, under half of them reflect an unresolved V gene, and why the rest are absent is not known. Recorded for this sample are about 12,000 clones; approximately 52% of them occurred a single time. Of the sample, roughly 13% falls within the top ten clones. Lesional scalp punch biopsies and peripheral blood were collected from alopecia areata patients. The sample comprised skin. The receptors stem from a human donor with alopecia areata.

The rearrangement uses TRBV27 and TRBJ2-3; D uncertain. CDR1 is MNHEY and CDR2 is SMNVEV in the germline V gene (reference sequence). The CDR3 has 12 residues. V lost 5 bases and J 3 bases, leaving 6 bases between the germline ends. CDR3 nucleotides: TGTGCCAGCAGTCCAACTACAGATACGCAGTATTTT. It encodes CASSPTTDTQYF.

The J gene is TRBJ1-2, the V gene TRBV4-3; possible D gene TRBD1, 5 bases. V lost 3 bases and J lost 3, with 11 bases in between. The CDR3 covers 14 residues. In germline, CDR1 is LGHNA, CDR2 YSLEER. CDR3 nucleotide sequence: TGCGCCAGCAGCCAGCGAACGGGGGACTATGGCTACACCTTC. Translating it yields CASSQRTGDYGYTF.

The V gene is TRBV28, the J gene TRBJ1-1; the D is unclear. The ends were cut back, 7 bases at V and 3 bases at J, with 12 bases in the middle. The CDR3 has 13 residues. Germline V gives CDR1 MDHEN, CDR2 SYDVKM. The CDR3 sequence: CASNSFLDTEAFF. The CDR3 DNA follows: TGTGCCAGCAACTCATTTTTGGACACTGAAGCTTTCTTT.

This clone was picked up one time. The chain uses TRBV7-8 and TRBJ2-3; 12 bases line up with TRBD2. Trimming cost V 0 bases and J 3 bases; bases outside gene matches: 7. The germline CDR1 and CDR2 sequences are SGHVS and FQNEAQ. The length of the CDR3 is 18 residues. The CDR3 spells CASSLANLAGGPTDTQYF. CDR3 nucleotides: TGTGCCAGCAGCTTAGCAAACCTAGCGGGAGGGCCGACAGATACGCAGTATTTT.

The chain recombines TRBV6-6 with TRBJ2-7; the D gene could be TRBD1 or TRBD2 (5 bases each). V lost 8 bases, J lost 3 bases, and 8 bases lay in between. CDR3 length: 11 amino acids. CDR1 is MNHNY, CDR2 SVGAGI, per germline (reference sequence). CDR3 nucleotides: TGTGCCAGCGGGGACGGCTACGAGCAGTACTTC. The encoded protein is CASGDGYEQYF.

This sequence joins TRBV19 and TRBJ2-1; D not certain. The CDR3 spans 11 residues. The germline V gene has CDR1 LNHDA and CDR2 SQIVND (reference sequence). Trimming removed 2 bases at V and 10 bases at J, with 6 bases between. This CDR3 is CASSIRVEQFF. DNA of the CDR3: TGTGCCAGTAGTATAAGGGTCGAGCAGTTCTTC. Complete variable domain (other parts from reference TRBV19 and TRBJ2-1): DGGITQSPKYLFRKEGQNVTLSCEQNLNHDAMYWYRQDPGQGLRLIYYSQIVNDFQKGDIAEGYSVSREKKESFPLTVTSAQKNPTAFYLCASSIRVEQFFGPGTRLTVL.

The chain carries TRBV6-6 and TRBJ2-1, with D possibly TRBD1 on 5 matching bases. Deletions cut 2 bases from V and 6 bases from J, with 14 bases between. This CDR3 is 15 amino acids long. Germline CDR1 reads MNHNY; CDR2 reads SVGAGI (reference sequence). This chain's CDR3 is CASSYVTAMANEQFF. As DNA, the CDR3 is TGTGCCAGCAGTTACGTGACAGCCATGGCCAATGAGCAGTTCTTC.

The chain carries TRBV7-3 and TRBJ1-2; perhaps TRBD1 as D (5 bases). Trimming took off 2 bases at V and 4 bases at J, with 8 bases between the two ends. This CDR3 spans 13 amino acids. CDR1 is SGHTA and CDR2 is FQGTGA in the germline V gene. CDR3 DNA sequence: TGTGCCAGCAGCTTAGCAGGGACCTATGGCTACACCTTC. Protein sequence: CASSLAGTYGYTF. Supplemented by reference TRBV7-3 and TRBJ1-2, the full variable domain reads GAGVSQTPSNKVTEKGKYVELRCDPISGHTALYWYRQSLGQGPEFLIYFQGTGAADDSGLPNDRFFAVRPEGSVSTLKIQRTERGDSAVYLCASSLAGTYGYTFGSGTRLTVV.

V gene TRBV11-2 combines with J gene TRBJ2-7, with TRBD2 matching 9 bases. V dropped 2 bases and J dropped 2; count of bases not matched to a gene: 7. The CDR3 extends over 16 amino acids. The germline CDR1 and CDR2 sequences are SGHAT and FQNNGV. CDR3 region: CASSLSRVAGAYEQYF. The CDR3 coding sequence is TGTGCCAGCAGCTTATCCCGAGTAGCGGGGGCCTACGAGCAGTACTTC.

In regard to this clone: This specimen includes other DNA sequences encoding the same CDR3. The V gene is TRBV7-8, the J gene TRBJ1-2; 8 nucleotides agree with TRBD1. The CDR3 consists of 14 residues. Looked up from germline, CDR1 is SGHVS and CDR2 is FQNEAQ. J gave up 8 bases and V 5 bases, and 10 bases lay outside the gene matches. CDR3 in amino acids: CASSPTGGGRGYTF. For the CDR3, the DNA is TGTGCCAGCAGCCCTACAGGGGGAGGGCGGGGCTACACCTTC.

The chain has TRBV19 and TRBJ2-1; D ambiguous. This CDR3 has 15 residues. Trimming stripped 1 base from V and 1 base from J, with 8 bases between. CDR1 and CDR2 (germline): LNHDA, SQIVND (reference sequence). CDR3 protein: CASSIVVGSYNEQFF. Here the CDR3 DNA reads TGTGCCAGTAGTATAGTAGTGGGTTCCTACAATGAGCAGTTCTTC.

The V call is TRBV28, the J call TRBJ1-4; maybe TRBD1 (6 bases). V lost 5 bases and J 11 bases, leaving 18 bases between the germline ends. CDR3 length: 14 residues. In germline, CDR1 is MDHEN, CDR2 SYDVKM. CDR3 loop: CASSPPGAGWKLFF. In DNA, the CDR3 is TGTGCCAGCAGTCCCCCGGGGGCTGGGTGGAAACTGTTTTTT.

This chain connects TRBV10-2 to TRBJ2-3; TRBD2 might be the D (6 bases). V was trimmed by 3 bases and J by 1 base, leaving 8 bases between them. Germline V gives CDR1 WSHSY, CDR2 SAAADI. CDR3 length: 14 residues. Here the CDR3 reads CASSDWGGTDTQYF. CDR3 sequence (DNA): TGCGCCAGCAGTGATTGGGGGGGCACAGATACGCAGTATTTT.

This clone was recorded once. The rearrangement uses TRBV29-1 and TRBJ1-5; D is undetermined. With 4 bases removed from V and 2 bases from J, the gap between germline ends came to 6 bases. Germline CDR1 reads SQVTM; CDR2 reads ANQGSEA. The CDR3 runs 12 residues. The DNA of the CDR3 is TGCAGCGTTGCCTGGGGCAATCAGCCCCAGCATTTT. Its protein product is CSVAWGNQPQHF.

A few counts support this clone. This rearrangement joins TRBV29-1 to TRBJ2-7; 9 bases map to TRBD1. CDR3 length: 14 amino acids. V shed 5 bases and J 5 bases; nucleotides not matched to a gene: 10. Germline CDR1 is SQVTM and CDR2 is ANQGSEA. This CDR3 is CSVILGTGSDEQYF. In DNA form, the CDR3 reads TGCAGCGTTATACTTGGGACAGGGAGCGACGAGCAGTACTTC.

V is TRBV6-6 and J is TRBJ1-6; the D is unclear. The CDR3 runs to 15 residues. CDR1 is MNHNY, CDR2 SVGAGI, per germline (reference sequence). V was shortened by 4 bases and J by 10 bases, with 17 bases between the two germline ends. CDR3 loop: CASSWPGRRASPLHF. CDR3 sequence (DNA): TGTGCCAGCAGTTGGCCTGGGCGGCGGGCATCACCCCTCCACTTT.

The rearrangement links TRBV4-1 to TRBJ2-7, with D uncertain. Trimming removed 0 bases from V and 4 bases from J, with 7 bases in between. Germline V gene lookup returns CDR1 MGHRA and CDR2 YSYEKL. CDR3 length equals 13 residues. This CDR3 is CASSQERAYEQYF. The DNA for the CDR3 is TGCGCCAGCAGCCAAGAACGGGCTTACGAGCAGTACTTC.

The V gene is TRBV27, the J gene TRBJ2-1, with TRBD2 identical over 13 bases. The germline CDR1 and CDR2 sequences are MNHEY and SMNVEV (reference sequence). V shed 5 bases, J shed 2 bases, and the junction held 12 bases outside the gene matches. This CDR3 is built from 19 residues. The CDR3 nucleotides read TGTGCCAGCAGTCCGCAAGAGGGACTAGCGGGATTTCCCTACAATGAGCAGTTCTTC. This gives the protein CASSPQEGLAGFPYNEQFF.

The V gene is TRBV10-3, the J gene TRBJ2-7; 13 nucleotides agree with TRBD2. Germline values: CDR1 ENHRY, CDR2 SYGVKD. The V gene end was trimmed by 5 bases and the J gene end by 2 bases; junction bases not matched to a gene: 3. CDR3 size: 15 residues. This CDR3 reads CAISLTSGGTYEQYF. CDR3 in DNA: TGTGCCATCAGTCTGACTAGCGGGGGGACCTACGAGCAGTACTTC.

J is TRBJ2-1 and V is TRBV28; 15 bases agree with TRBD2. The V gene's germline CDR1 is MDHEN and CDR2 SYDVKM. The CDR3 spans 17 residues. V shed 6 bases and J 0 bases; nucleotides not matched to a gene: 3. CDR3: CASRGTSGRLSYNEQFF. CDR3 coding DNA: TGTGCCAGCAGAGGGACTAGCGGGAGGCTCTCCTACAATGAGCAGTTCTTC.

The chain carries TRBV5-1 and TRBJ2-1; D is perhaps TRBD2 (5 bases). V lost 0 bases to trimming and J lost 10 bases, with 8 bases between them. Germline lookup yields CDR1 SGHRS and CDR2 YFSETQ. This CDR3 has 12 amino acids. Here the CDR3 reads CASSLESGEQFF. The CDR3 DNA follows: TGCGCCAGCAGCTTGGAGAGCGGCGAGCAGTTCTTC.

This chain joins TRBV6-1 and TRBJ2-1; no reliable D call. CDR1 is MNHNS and CDR2 is SASEGT in the germline V gene. Trimming took 5 bases from V and 8 from J, leaving 10 bases between them. The CDR3 has 12 residues. The CDR3 sequence: CASSHSRYEQFF. The CDR3 DNA reads as TGTGCCAGCAGTCACAGTCGTTATGAGCAGTTCTTC.

V usage is TRBV27 and J usage is TRBJ2-5; 8 bases map to TRBD1. Trimming cost V 2 bases and J 5 bases; bases outside gene matches: 10. The germline V gene encodes CDR1 MNHEY and CDR2 SMNVEV (reference sequence). CDR3 size: 16 residues. The CDR3 coding sequence is TGTGCCAGCAGTTTACGCCCAGGGGGCGAGGGGGAGACCCAGTACTTC. Its translation is CASSLRPGGEGETQYF.

The chain couples TRBV2 to TRBJ2-7; possibly TRBD2 for D (7 bases). Per germline, CDR1 SNHLY and CDR2 FYNNEI. This CDR3 is 14 amino acids long. The ends were cut back, 6 bases at V and 5 bases at J, with 17 bases in the middle. DNA for the CDR3: TGTGCCAGCAGCTCGGGGGGCGCCCAGAACGAGCAGTACTTC. This codes for CASSSGGAQNEQYF.

The rearrangement links TRBV7-9 to TRBJ1-1; 7 bases are shared with TRBD1. CDR3 size: 15 residues. V lost 4 bases, J lost 4 bases, and 9 bases stayed unmatched. Germline loops: CDR1 SEHNR, CDR2 FQNEAQ (reference sequence). The chain's CDR3 is CASSSPAGGITEAFF. Here the CDR3 DNA reads TGTGCCAGCAGCTCTCCGGCAGGGGGGATCACTGAAGCTTTCTTT.

V and J are TRBV11-2 and TRBJ2-1, with D hard to call. Trimming pared 2 bases from V and 6 bases from J, leaving 5 bases between. Per germline, CDR1 SGHAT and CDR2 FQNNGV. The CDR3 consists of 12 residues. The CDR3 is CASSLNTNEQFF. In DNA, the CDR3 is TGTGCCAGCAGCTTAAACACCAATGAGCAGTTCTTC.

This clone has only a few counts. This chain uses TRBV28 with TRBJ2-5; maybe TRBD2 (5 bases). This CDR3 is built from 13 residues. Deletions cut 5 bases from V and 0 bases from J, with 7 bases between. Germline V gives CDR1 MDHEN, CDR2 SYDVKM. The CDR3 nucleotides are TGTGCCAGCAGTCCTAGCCACCAAGAGACCCAGTACTTC. This codes for CASSPSHQETQYF. Full variable domain (remainder filled in from reference TRBV28 and TRBJ2-5): DVKVTQSSRYLVKRTGEKVFLECVQDMDHENMFWYRQDPGLGLRLIYFSYDVKMKEKGDIPEGYSVSREKKERFSLILESASTNQTSMYLCASSPSHQETQYFGPGTRLLVL.

CDR3 in amino acids: CATRNKDPGTAINYGYTF. CDR3 bases: TGTGCCACCAGAAACAAGGACCCCGGGACAGCCATTAACTATGGCTACACCTTC. V usage is TRBV15 and J usage is TRBJ1-2, with TRBD1 matching over 7 bases. CDR3 length equals 18 residues. J gave up 1 base and V 6 bases, and 17 bases lay outside the gene matches. Germline CDR1 and CDR2: LNHNV and YYDKDF (reference sequence). The full variable domain, its missing parts supplied by reference TRBV15 and TRBJ1-2, is DAMVIQNPRYQVTQFGKPVTLSCSQTLNHNVMYWYQQKSSQAPKLLFHYYDKDFNNEADTPDNFQSRRPNTSFCFLDIRSPGLGDTAMYLCATRNKDPGTAINYGYTFGSGTRLTVV.

J is TRBJ2-1 and V is TRBV5-1; possible D gene TRBD2, 5 bases. The ends were cut back, 4 bases at V and 6 bases at J, with 17 bases in the middle. CDR3 length: 15 amino acids. Germline V lookup: CDR1 SGHRS, CDR2 YFSETQ. CDR3 protein: CASSRYRELINEQFF. CDR3 bases: TGCGCCAGCAGCCGTTACCGGGAACTAATCAATGAGCAGTTCTTC.

The chain is built from TRBV10-1 and TRBJ2-2; weak D call: TRBD2 (6 bases). The V and J ends lost 2 bases and 10 bases respectively, with 11 bases between them. Per the germline V gene, CDR1 is WNHNN and CDR2 is SYGVQD (reference sequence). The CDR3 sequence is 13 residues long. The CDR3 DNA is TGCGCCAGCAGTGAGGTGGGGGGTTTGGAGCTGTTTTTT. Protein: CASSEVGGLELFF.

The count of this clone is one. As DNA, the CDR3 is TGTGCCAGCAAACCAAACAGGGGGAGAGGGGCGCCCCAGCATTTT. Protein product: CASKPNRGRGAPQHF. This sequence joins TRBV27 and TRBJ1-5; 8 positions match TRBD1. The CDR3 covers 15 residues. The germline V gene encodes CDR1 MNHEY and CDR2 SMNVEV (reference sequence). With V trimmed by 7 bases and J by 9 bases, 14 bases remained unmatched.

The chain employs TRBV6-5 and TRBJ2-5; 11 positions match TRBD2. There are 15 residues in the CDR3. The J segment lost 2 bases and the V segment lost 5 bases, leaving 4 bases of the junction unmatched. CDR1 is MNHEY and CDR2 is SVGAGI in the germline V gene. CDR3 nucleotide sequence: TGTGCCAGCAGTGGGACTAGCGGAGCACAAGAGACCCAGTACTTC. Amino acids: CASSGTSGAQETQYF.